This T cell receptor (beta chain) was documented in a study of blood T cell repertoires in COVID-19. As for the study in general: From T cells, B-cell-depleted T cells, or PBMCs came the material, which was cDNA or gDNA.

This clone was detected only a few times. Sequenced by immunoSEQ multiplex PCR; TCRdb stores in-frame clones only, minus some. Seen here are approximately 59,000 clones, roughly 81% observed once, and the top ten hold around 14%. Trimming removed 8 bases at V and 2 bases at J, with 15 bases between. Germline values: CDR1 LNHDA, CDR2 SQIVND (reference sequence). The CDR3 sequence is 15 residues long. Sequences were obtained from peripheral blood. V and J are TRBV19 and TRBJ2-2; no clear D. This receptor was identified in a man aged 80 or over with acute or convalescent COVID-19. The CDR3 loop is CASAYRHLNTGELFF. CDR3 nucleotide sequence: TGTGCCAGTGCTTATAGACACTTAAACACCGGGGAGCTGTTTTTT.